These 11 T cell receptor beta chains came from one sample sequenced in a study of human T cells and chemical hapten exposure. Via MiXCR, TCRdb re-called the RACE reads, giving one row per CDR3 protein. The table has about 49,000 distinct CDR3 sequences, around a tenth seen once. Time point specified: patch test 1, 2 weeks after DPC sensitization. Documented treatment: therapeutic diphenylcyclopropenone sensitization with weekly scalp DPC. The sequences come from whole blood, collected in connection with sensitization to the hapten diphenylcyclopropenone (DPC). Source of these receptors: a woman in her fifties or sixties with alopecia areata. Some clones in this sample may be carry-over from other donors' samples.

This clonotype was observed many times. This chain connects TRBV5-1 to TRBJ2-1, with 12 bases lining up with TRBD2. This CDR3 spans 16 amino acids. Germline lookup yields CDR1 SGHRS and CDR2 YFSETQ. Trimming removed 0 bases from V and 8 bases from J; junction bases left unmatched: 6. CDR3 loop: CASSLGLAGGIDEQFF. In DNA form, the CDR3 reads TGCGCCAGCAGCTTGGGGCTAGCGGGAGGGATCGATGAGCAGTTCTTC.

This clonotype has a count of ten or more. This rearrangement joins TRBV24-1 to TRBJ1-1; weak D call: TRBD1 (5 bases). Germline values: CDR1 KGHDR, CDR2 SFDVKD. The CDR3 consists of 14 residues. With 9 bases removed from V and 3 bases from J, the gap between germline ends came to 16 bases. This CDR3 reads CATRRVGPDTEAFF. CDR3 nucleotide sequence: TGTGCCACCCGGCGCGTGGGACCGGACACTGAAGCTTTCTTT.

This clonotype has only a few counts. The gene calls are TRBV20-1 and TRBJ2-1; 7 nucleotides agree with TRBD2. Germline trimming cut 3 bases from V and 5 bases from J; bases unmatched to any gene: 13. The CDR3 totals 16 residues. Germline V gene sequence: CDR1 DFQATT, CDR2 SNEGSKA (reference sequence). The CDR3 sequence is CSASILGSGANNEQFF. DNA of the CDR3: TGCAGTGCTAGCATTCTGGGGAGCGGGGCCAACAATGAGCAGTTCTTC.

V is TRBV18 and J is TRBJ2-7; TRBD1 aligns across 8 bases. The junction had 6 bases not matched to a gene; V was cut back by 4 bases and J by 7 bases. Germline V gives CDR1 KGHSH, CDR2 LQKENI. The CDR3 totals 13 residues. The CDR3 DNA reads TGTGCCAGCTCACGATCGACAGGGGAGGAGCAGTACTTC. It encodes CASSRSTGEEQYF.

This clonotype has a count of ten or more. The CDR3 region has the DNA TGCAGTGCTAGACGCACGAACAGTAAATCTGAAAAACTGTTTTTT. This translates into CSARRTNSKSEKLFF. The gene calls are TRBV20-1 and TRBJ1-4; D ambiguous. The CDR3 is 15 amino acids. Trimming cost V 2 bases and J 7 bases, with 17 bases left between them. CDR1 DFQATT and CDR2 SNEGSKA come from the germline V gene (reference sequence).

The chain joins TRBV6-6 to TRBJ2-7; weak D call: TRBD2 (5 bases). Trimming removed 4 bases at V and 3 bases at J, with 7 bases between. CDR1 and CDR2 from the germline V gene are MNHNY and SVGAGI (reference sequence). This CDR3 is 12 amino acids long. This CDR3 reads CASSSGNYEQYF. The CDR3 DNA is TGTGCCAGCAGTTCCGGGAACTACGAGCAGTACTTC.

This clonotype was seen at least ten times. The gene calls are TRBV6-5 and TRBJ2-7; 7 nucleotides agree with TRBD2. Germline CDR1 MNHEY, CDR2 SVGAGI. Trimming at V came to 3 bases and at J to 6 bases, leaving 11 bases not matched to a gene. This CDR3 spans 15 amino acids. The CDR3 DNA is TGTGCCAGCAGTTATCTCTCTGCGGGAGACATCGAGCAGTACTTC. It is translated as CASSYLSAGDIEQYF.

This clonotype has a handful of counts. This chain joins TRBV4-1 and TRBJ1-5; D call uncertain. The CDR3 has 13 residues. The V end was cut by 2 bases, the J end by 7 bases, with 9 bases between. CDR1 is MGHRA, CDR2 YSYEKL, per germline. Here the CDR3 reads CASSQPAEQPQHF. Written as DNA, the CDR3 is TGCGCCAGCAGCCAACCGGCGGAACAGCCCCAGCATTTT.

The V and J genes are TRBV20-1 and TRBJ2-7; D may correspond to TRBD1 or TRBD2 (5 bases each). The germline V gene has CDR1 DFQATT and CDR2 SNEGSKA (reference sequence). This CDR3 has 12 residues. Deletions cut 0 bases from V and 9 bases from J, with 12 bases between. The CDR3 DNA is TGCAGTGCTAGAGATTACCGGGACGCGCAGTACTTC. Amino acid sequence: CSARDYRDAQYF.

This clonotype was observed many times. V and J are TRBV7-2 and TRBJ2-6; D is ambiguous. V was trimmed by 4 bases and J by 0 bases, leaving 10 bases between them. The V gene's germline CDR1 is SGHTA and CDR2 FQGNSA. The CDR3 spans 16 residues. The CDR3 sequence is CASSSVPLSGANVLTF. As DNA, the CDR3 is TGTGCCAGCAGCTCCGTACCGCTCTCTGGGGCCAACGTCCTGACTTTC.

This clonotype was seen at least ten times. This chain connects TRBV20-1 to TRBJ2-1; no reliable D call. The CDR3 extends over 10 amino acids. Germline V lookup: CDR1 DFQATT, CDR2 SNEGSKA (reference sequence). With 6 bases removed from V and 9 bases from J, the gap between germline ends came to 9 bases. The CDR3 DNA is TGCAGTGCGAAGCAGATTGAGCAGTTCTTC. It translates to CSAKQIEQFF.